This T cell receptor (beta chain) was captured by sequencing in a study of blood T cell repertoires in COVID-19. Study as a whole: The origin of the acute and convalescent COVID-19 samples was the United States, Italy and Spain.

Trimming cost V 0 bases and J 3 bases, with 8 bases left between them. Germline V lookup: CDR1 MNHNS, CDR2 SASEGT. The CDR3 is 14 residues long. Profiled with immunoSEQ multiplex PCR; TCRdb holds only in-frame clones, not every one. Seen here are some 380,000 clones, 85% to 90% observed once, and the top ten hold 6.5% to 8%. The count of this clone is one. The origin of this receptor is a man younger than 35 with active or convalescent COVID-19. The specimen sequenced was peripheral blood. The chain is built from TRBV6-1 and TRBJ1-2, with unresolved D. The CDR3 protein is CASSEAGPDYGYTF. In DNA, the CDR3 is TGTGCCAGCAGTGAAGCGGGCCCCGACTATGGCTACACCTTC.